This T cell receptor beta chain was identified during a study of T-cell reconstitution after alpha-beta-depleted transplantation in children. In this sample, this clonotype turned up many times. A junction boundary mismatches the germline segment, possibly from a read error. A library of TCRbeta sequences, prepared with unique molecular identifiers, was generated. TCRdb reanalysed the PCR reads using MiXCR and keeps one entry per CDR3 protein. The table has just over 350,000 distinct CDR3 sequences, 10% to 15% seen once; the top ten hold about 4.5%. CDR3 length: 13 residues. This chain links TRBV12-3 or TRBV12-4 with TRBJ2-7; TRBD2 matches at 8 bases. The input for sequencing was PBMCs, taken from the stem cell graft. The source is a human donor who donated a stem cell graft to a child with Fanconi anemia. The CDR3 sequence: CASSLTGAGERDF. The CDR3 region has the DNA TGTGCCAGCAGTTTAACGGGAGCGGGAGAGCGAGACTTC.